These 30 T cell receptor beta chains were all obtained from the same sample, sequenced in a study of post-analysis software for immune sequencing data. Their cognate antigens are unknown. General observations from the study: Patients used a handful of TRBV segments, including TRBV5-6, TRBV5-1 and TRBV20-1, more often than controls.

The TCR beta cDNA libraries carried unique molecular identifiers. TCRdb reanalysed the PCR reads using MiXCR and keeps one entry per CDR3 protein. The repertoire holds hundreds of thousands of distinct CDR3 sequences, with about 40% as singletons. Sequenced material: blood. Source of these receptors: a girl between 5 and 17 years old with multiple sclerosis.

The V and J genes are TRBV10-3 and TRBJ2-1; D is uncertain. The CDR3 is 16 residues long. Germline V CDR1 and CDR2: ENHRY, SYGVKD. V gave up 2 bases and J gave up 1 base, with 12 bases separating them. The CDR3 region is CAISERAPSSYNEQFF. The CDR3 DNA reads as TGTGCCATCAGTGAGAGGGCTCCCTCTTCCTACAATGAGCAGTTCTTC.

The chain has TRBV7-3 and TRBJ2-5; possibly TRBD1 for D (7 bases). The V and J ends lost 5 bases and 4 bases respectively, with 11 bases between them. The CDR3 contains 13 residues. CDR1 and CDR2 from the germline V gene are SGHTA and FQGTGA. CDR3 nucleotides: TGTGCCAGCAGCGCCCAGGGGGGAGAGACCCAGTACTTC. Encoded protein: CASSAQGGETQYF.

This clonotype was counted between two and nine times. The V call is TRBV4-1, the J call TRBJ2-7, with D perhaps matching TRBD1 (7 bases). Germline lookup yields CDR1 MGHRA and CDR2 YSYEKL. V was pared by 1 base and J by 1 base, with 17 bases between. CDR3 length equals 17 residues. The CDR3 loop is CASSQGLATGRSYEQYF. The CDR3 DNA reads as TGCGCCAGCAGCCAAGGATTGGCGACAGGGAGGTCCTACGAGCAGTACTTC.

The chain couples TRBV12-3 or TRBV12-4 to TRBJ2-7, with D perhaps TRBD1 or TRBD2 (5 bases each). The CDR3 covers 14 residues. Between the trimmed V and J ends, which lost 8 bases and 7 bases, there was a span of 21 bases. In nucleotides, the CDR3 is TGTGCCAGCCACATGGGACCGGGGCCTATAGAGCAGTACTTC. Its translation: CASHMGPGPIEQYF.

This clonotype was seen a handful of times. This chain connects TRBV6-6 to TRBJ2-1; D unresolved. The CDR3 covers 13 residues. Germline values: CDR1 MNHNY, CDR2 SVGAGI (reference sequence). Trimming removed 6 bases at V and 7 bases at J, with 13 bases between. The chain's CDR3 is CASSLQVGNEQFF. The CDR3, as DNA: TGTGCCAGCAGCTTGCAAGTGGGGAATGAGCAGTTCTTC.

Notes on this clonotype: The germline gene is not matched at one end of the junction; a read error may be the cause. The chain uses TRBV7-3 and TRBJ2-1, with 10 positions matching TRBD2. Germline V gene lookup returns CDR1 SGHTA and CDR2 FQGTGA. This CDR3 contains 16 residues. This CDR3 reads CASSPDSGGTYNEQCF. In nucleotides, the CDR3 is TGTGCCAGCAGCCCCGATAGCGGGGGGACCTACAATGAGCAGTGCTTC.

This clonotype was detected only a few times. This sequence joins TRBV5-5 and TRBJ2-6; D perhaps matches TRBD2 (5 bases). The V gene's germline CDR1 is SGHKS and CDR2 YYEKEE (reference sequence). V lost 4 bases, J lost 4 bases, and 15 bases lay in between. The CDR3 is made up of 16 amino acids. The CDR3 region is CASSLRGVSGANVLTF. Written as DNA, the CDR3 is TGTGCCAGCAGCCTCCGGGGAGTCTCAGGGGCCAACGTCCTGACTTTC.

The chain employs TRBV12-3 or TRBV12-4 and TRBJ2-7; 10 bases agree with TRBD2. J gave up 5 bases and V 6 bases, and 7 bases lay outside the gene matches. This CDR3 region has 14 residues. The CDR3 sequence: CASRRLAGSHEQYF. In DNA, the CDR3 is TGTGCCAGCAGGCGACTAGCGGGTTCTCACGAGCAGTACTTC.

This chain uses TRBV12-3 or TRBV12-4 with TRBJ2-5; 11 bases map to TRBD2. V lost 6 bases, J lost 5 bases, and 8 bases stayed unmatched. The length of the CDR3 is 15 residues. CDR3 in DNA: TGTGCCAGCAGCCCGGGACTAGCGGCGAGGGAGACCCAGTACTTC. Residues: CASSPGLAARETQYF.

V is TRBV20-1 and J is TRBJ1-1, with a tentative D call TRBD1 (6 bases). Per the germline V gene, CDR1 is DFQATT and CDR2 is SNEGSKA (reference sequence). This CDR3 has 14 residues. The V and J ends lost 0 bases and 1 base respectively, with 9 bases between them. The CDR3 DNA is TGCAGTGCTAGAGAAGGAGGGGGGAACACTGAAGCTTTCTTT. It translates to CSAREGGGNTEAFF.

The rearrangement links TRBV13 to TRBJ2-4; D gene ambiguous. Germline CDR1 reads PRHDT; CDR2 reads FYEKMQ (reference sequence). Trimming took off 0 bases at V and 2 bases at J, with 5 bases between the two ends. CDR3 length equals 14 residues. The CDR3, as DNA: TGTGCCAGCAGCTTAGGGGGGACCAAAAACATTCAGTACTTC. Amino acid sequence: CASSLGGTKNIQYF. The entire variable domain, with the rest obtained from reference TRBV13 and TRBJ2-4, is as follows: AAGVIQSPRHLIKEKRETATLKCYPIPRHDTVYWYQQGPGQDPQFLISFYEKMQSDKGSIPDRFSAQQFSDYHSELNMSSLELGDSALYFCASSLGGTKNIQYFGAGTRLSVL.

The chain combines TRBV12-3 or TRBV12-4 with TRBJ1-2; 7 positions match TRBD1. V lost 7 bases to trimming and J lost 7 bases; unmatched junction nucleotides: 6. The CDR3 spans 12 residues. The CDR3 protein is CASNRGDGGYTF. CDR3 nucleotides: TGTGCCAGCAACAGGGGCGACGGTGGCTACACCTTC.

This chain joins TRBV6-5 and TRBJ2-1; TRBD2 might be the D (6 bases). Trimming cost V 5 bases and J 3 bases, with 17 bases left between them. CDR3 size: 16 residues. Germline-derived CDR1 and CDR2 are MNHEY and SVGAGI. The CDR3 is CASSPLGAGNYNEQFF. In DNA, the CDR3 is TGTGCCAGCAGTCCCCTGGGCGCGGGGAACTACAATGAGCAGTTCTTC.

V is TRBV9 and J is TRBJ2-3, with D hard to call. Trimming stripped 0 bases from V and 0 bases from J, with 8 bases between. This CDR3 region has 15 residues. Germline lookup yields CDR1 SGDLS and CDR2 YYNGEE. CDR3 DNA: TGTGCCAGCAGCGTAGGTAGGCCTAGCACAGATACGCAGTATTTT. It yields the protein CASSVGRPSTDTQYF.

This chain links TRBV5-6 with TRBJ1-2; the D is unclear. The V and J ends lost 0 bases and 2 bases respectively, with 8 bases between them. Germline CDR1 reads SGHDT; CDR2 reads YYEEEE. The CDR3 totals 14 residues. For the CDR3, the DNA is TGTGCCAGCAGCTTGGGCAGCCTGAACTATGGCTACACCTTC. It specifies CASSLGSLNYGYTF.

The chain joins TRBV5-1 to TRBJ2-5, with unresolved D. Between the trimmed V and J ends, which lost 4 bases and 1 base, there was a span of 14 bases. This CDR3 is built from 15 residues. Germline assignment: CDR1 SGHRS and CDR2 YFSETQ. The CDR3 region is CASSLLGLPQETQYF. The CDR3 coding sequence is TGCGCCAGCAGCCTACTTGGTCTTCCCCAAGAGACCCAGTACTTC.

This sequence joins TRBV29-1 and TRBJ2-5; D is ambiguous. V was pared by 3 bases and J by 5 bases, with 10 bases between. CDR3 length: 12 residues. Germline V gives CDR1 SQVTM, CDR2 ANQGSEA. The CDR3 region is CSVDPSRETQYF. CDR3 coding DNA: TGCAGCGTTGACCCAAGCCGGGAGACCCAGTACTTC. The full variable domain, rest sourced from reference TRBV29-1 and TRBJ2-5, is SAVISQKPSRDICQRGTSLTIQCQVDSQVTMMFWYRQQPGQSLTLIATANQGSEATYESGFVIDKFPISRPNLTFSTLTVSNMSPEDSSIYLCSVDPSRETQYFGPGTRLLVL.

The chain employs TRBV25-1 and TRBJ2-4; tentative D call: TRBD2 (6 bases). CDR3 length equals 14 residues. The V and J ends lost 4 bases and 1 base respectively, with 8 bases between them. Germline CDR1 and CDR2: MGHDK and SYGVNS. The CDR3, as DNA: TGTGCCAGCAGTGCGGGGAGGGCCAAAAACATTCAGTACTTC. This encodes CASSAGRAKNIQYF.

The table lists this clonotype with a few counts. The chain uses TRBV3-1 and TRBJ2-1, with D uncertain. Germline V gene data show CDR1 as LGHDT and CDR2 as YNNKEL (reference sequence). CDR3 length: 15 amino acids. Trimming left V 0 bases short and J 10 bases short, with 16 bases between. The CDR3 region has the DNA TGTGCCAGCAGCCAAGATATGACCCGTTCGAGGGAGCAGTTCTTC. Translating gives CASSQDMTRSREQFF.

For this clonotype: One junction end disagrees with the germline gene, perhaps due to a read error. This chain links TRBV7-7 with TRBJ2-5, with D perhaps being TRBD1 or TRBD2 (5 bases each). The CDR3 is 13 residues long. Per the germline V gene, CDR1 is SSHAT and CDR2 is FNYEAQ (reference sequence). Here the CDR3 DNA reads TGTGCTAGCAGCTTACAGGTCCGGGACACCCAGTACTTC. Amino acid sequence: CASSLQVRDTQYF.

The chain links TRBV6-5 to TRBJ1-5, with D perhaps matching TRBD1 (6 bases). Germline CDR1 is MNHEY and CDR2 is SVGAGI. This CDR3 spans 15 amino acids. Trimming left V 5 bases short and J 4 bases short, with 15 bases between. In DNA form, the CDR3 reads TGTGCCAGCAGTCCCCGGGGGGCAGGTAATCAGCCCCAGCATTTT. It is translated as CASSPRGAGNQPQHF.

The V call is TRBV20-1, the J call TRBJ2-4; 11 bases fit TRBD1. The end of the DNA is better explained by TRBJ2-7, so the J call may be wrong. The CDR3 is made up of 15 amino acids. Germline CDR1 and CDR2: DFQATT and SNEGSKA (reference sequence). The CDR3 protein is CSARDYGQGADEQYF. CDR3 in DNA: TGCAGTGCTAGAGATTACGGACAGGGGGCAGACGAGCAGTACTTC.

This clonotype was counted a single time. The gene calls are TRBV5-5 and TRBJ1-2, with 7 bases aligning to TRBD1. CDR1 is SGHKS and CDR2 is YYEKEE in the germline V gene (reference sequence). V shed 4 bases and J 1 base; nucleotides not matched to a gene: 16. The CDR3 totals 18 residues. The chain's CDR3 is CASSLRQGSVTINYGYTF. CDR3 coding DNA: TGTGCCAGCAGCCTCAGACAGGGAAGTGTTACCATTAACTATGGCTACACCTTC.

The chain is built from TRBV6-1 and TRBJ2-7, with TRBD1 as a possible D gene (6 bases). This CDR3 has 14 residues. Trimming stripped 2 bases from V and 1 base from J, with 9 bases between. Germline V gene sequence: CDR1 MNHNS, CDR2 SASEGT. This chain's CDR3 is CASSERTESYEQYF. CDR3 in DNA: TGTGCCAGCAGTGAAAGGACAGAGTCCTACGAGCAGTACTTC.

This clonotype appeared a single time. This CDR3 reads CASSSLAGLNEQFF. The CDR3 nucleotides are TGTGCCAGCAGTTCCCTAGCGGGGCTCAATGAGCAGTTCTTC. This sequence joins TRBV11-1 and TRBJ2-1; 9 bases are shared with TRBD2. After removal of 6 bases from V and 6 bases from J, the junction contained 6 bases not matched to a gene. CDR3 length equals 14 residues. Germline V gene lookup returns CDR1 SGHAT and CDR2 FQDESV (reference sequence).

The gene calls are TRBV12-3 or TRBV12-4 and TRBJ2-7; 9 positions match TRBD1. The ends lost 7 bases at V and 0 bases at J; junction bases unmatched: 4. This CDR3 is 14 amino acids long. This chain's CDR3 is CASTQTGGSYEQYF. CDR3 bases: TGTGCCAGCACCCAGACAGGGGGCTCCTACGAGCAGTACTTC.

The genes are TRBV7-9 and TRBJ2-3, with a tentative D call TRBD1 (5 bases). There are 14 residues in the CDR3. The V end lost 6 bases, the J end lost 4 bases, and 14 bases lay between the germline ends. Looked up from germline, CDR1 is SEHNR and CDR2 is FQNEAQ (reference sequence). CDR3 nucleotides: TGTGCCAGCAGAGGGGCTAGTCTCGCAGATACGCAGTATTTT. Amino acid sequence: CASRGASLADTQYF.

In nucleotides, the CDR3 is TGTGCCAGCAGCCCGGGACTTCCCCTTCCCAATGAGCAGTTCTTC. Its protein is CASSPGLPLPNEQFF. The chain joins TRBV13 to TRBJ2-1, with TRBD2 as a possible D gene (6 bases). The CDR3 runs 15 residues. CDR1 and CDR2 from the germline V gene are PRHDT and FYEKMQ (reference sequence). Trimming shortened V by 5 bases and J by 6 bases, and 17 bases separated the two germline ends.

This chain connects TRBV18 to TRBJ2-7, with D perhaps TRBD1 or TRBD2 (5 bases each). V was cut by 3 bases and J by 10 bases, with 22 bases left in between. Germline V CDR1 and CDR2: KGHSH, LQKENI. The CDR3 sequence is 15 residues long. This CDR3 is CASSPRTRGREGQYF. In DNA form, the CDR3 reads TGTGCCAGCTCACCTAGGACAAGGGGAAGAGAGGGCCAGTACTTC.

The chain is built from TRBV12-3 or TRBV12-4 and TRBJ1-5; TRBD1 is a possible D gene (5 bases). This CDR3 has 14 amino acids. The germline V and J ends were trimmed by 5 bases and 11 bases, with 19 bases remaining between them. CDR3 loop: CASSLRTAGGTQHF. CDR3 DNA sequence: TGTGCCAGCAGTCTTAGGACGGCCGGGGGGACCCAGCATTTT.